These 30 T cell receptor beta chains were sequenced from one sample in a study of blood T cell repertoires in COVID-19. Repertoires were generated with immunoSEQ multiplex PCR, while TCRdb's copy carries only in-frame clones and drops some. The sample yields about 97,000 clones, around nine tenths seen once. The sequencing sample was made of peripheral blood. The source is a human donor in a cohort sampled during active COVID-19.

V gene TRBV3-1 (or the pseudogene TRBV3-2) combines with J gene TRBJ1-1; 8 nucleotides line up with TRBD1. The CDR3 length is 13 residues. From germline, CDR1 is LGHDT and CDR2 YNNKEL (reference sequence). After removal of 4 bases from V and 6 bases from J, the junction contained 4 bases not matched to a gene. DNA of the CDR3: TGTGCCAGCAGCCTCGACAGGGGACCTGAAGCTTTCTTT. It translates to CASSLDRGPEAFF.

The J gene is TRBJ1-1, the V gene TRBV18; D is possibly TRBD1 (6 bases). Germline assignment: CDR1 KGHSH and CDR2 LQKENI. Trimming removed 1 base from V and 0 bases from J, with 9 bases in between. The length of the CDR3 is 15 residues. The CDR3 DNA is TGTGCCAGCTCACCACGGGACACCATGAACACTGAAGCTTTCTTT. Protein sequence: CASSPRDTMNTEAFF. Full variable domain (rest looked up from reference TRBV18 and TRBJ1-1): NAGVMQNPRHLVRRRGQEARLRCSPMKGHSHVYWYRQLPEEGLKFMVYLQKENIIDESGMPKERFSAEFPKEGPSILRIQQVVRGDSAAYFCASSPRDTMNTEAFFGQGTRLTVV.

The chain has TRBV5-4 and TRBJ2-7; TRBD2 aligns across 8 bases. CDR1 and CDR2 (germline): SGHNT, YYREEE (reference sequence). The CDR3 runs 16 residues. V shed 0 bases and J 0 bases; nucleotides not matched to a gene: 5. The CDR3 reads CASSLAGSGVSYEQYF. CDR3 sequence (DNA): TGTGCCAGCAGCTTGGCAGGTAGCGGGGTCTCCTACGAGCAGTACTTC.

This chain links TRBV4-1 with TRBJ1-5; weak D call: TRBD1 (6 bases). The V and J ends lost 1 base and 5 bases respectively, with 12 bases between them. In germline, CDR1 is MGHRA, CDR2 YSYEKL. The CDR3 contains 15 residues. Here the CDR3 reads CASSQVTDSYQPQHF. The CDR3 nucleotides are TGCGCCAGCAGCCAAGTTACGGACAGCTATCAGCCCCAGCATTTT.

The chain links TRBV10-3 to TRBJ2-5, with 8 nucleotides matching TRBD1. Germline CDR1 is ENHRY and CDR2 is SYGVKD. V trimming: 6 bases; J trimming: 1 base; junction bases outside the gene matches: 1. There are 13 residues in the CDR3. CDR3 nucleotide sequence: TGTGCCATCAGCACAGGGGGCCAAGAGACCCAGTACTTC. The encoded protein is CAISTGGQETQYF.

The V call is TRBV19, the J call TRBJ1-5; unclear D gene. The germline V gene encodes CDR1 LNHDA and CDR2 SQIVND (reference sequence). V lost 3 bases and J 0 bases, leaving 9 bases between the germline ends. The CDR3 has 15 amino acids. The CDR3: CASSMTGNSNQPQHF. The CDR3 region has the DNA TGTGCCAGTAGTATGACCGGGAATAGCAATCAGCCCCAGCATTTT.

Remarks on this clone: Different DNA sequences within this sample yield the same CDR3. The chain couples TRBV28 to TRBJ1-1; 9 bases match TRBD1. V shed 4 bases, J shed 1 base, and the junction held 1 base outside the gene matches. This CDR3 has 14 residues. Germline values: CDR1 MDHEN, CDR2 SYDVKM. CDR3 coding DNA: TGTGCCAGCAGTTCGGGACAGGGGAACACTGAAGCTTTCTTT. Residues: CASSSGQGNTEAFF. Based on the CDR3 plus reference TRBV28 and TRBJ1-1, the full variable domain is DVKVTQSSRYLVKRTGEKVFLECVQDMDHENMFWYRQDPGLGLRLIYFSYDVKMKEKGDIPEGYSVSREKKERFSLILESASTNQTSMYLCASSSGQGNTEAFFGQGTRLTVV.

J is TRBJ2-1 and V is TRBV20-1; TRBD1 matches 9 bases. With 3 bases clipped from V and 8 bases from J, the junction kept 2 bases outside the gene matches. Germline loops: CDR1 DFQATT, CDR2 SNEGSKA (reference sequence). This CDR3 is built from 12 residues. The CDR3, as DNA: TGCAGTGCTAGTAGGACAGGGGATGAGCAGTTCTTC. It specifies CSASRTGDEQFF.

V is TRBV30 and J is TRBJ1-5; 7 bases are shared with TRBD1. Trimming at V came to 2 bases and at J to 4 bases, leaving 2 bases not matched to a gene. The germline V gene has CDR1 GTSNPN and CDR2 SVGIG (reference sequence). The CDR3 has 13 residues. Here the CDR3 reads CAWSRGPNQPQHF. The DNA of the CDR3 is TGTGCCTGGAGTAGGGGGCCAAATCAGCCCCAGCATTTT.

The gene calls are TRBV5-1 and TRBJ2-7, with TRBD1 identical over 9 bases. The CDR3 totals 14 residues. The V gene's germline CDR1 is SGHRS and CDR2 YFSETQ. V was pared by 7 bases and J by 4 bases, with 9 bases of the junction left unmatched. The CDR3 sequence is CASDREGQGYEQYF. The CDR3 region has the DNA TGCGCCAGCGACCGAGAGGGACAGGGATACGAGCAGTACTTC.

This clone was seen just once. V is TRBV7-9 and J is TRBJ1-2, with 8 bases that match TRBD1. The CDR3 consists of 17 residues. The ends lost 2 bases at V and 6 bases at J; junction bases unmatched: 14. CDR1 SEHNR and CDR2 FQNEAQ come from the germline V gene (reference sequence). The CDR3 DNA follows: TGTGCCAGCAGCTTAAGGTCCTACCTGACAGGGGCTGATGGCTACACCTTC. Translation gives CASSLRSYLTGADGYTF.

The chain links TRBV19 to TRBJ1-1, with 7 bases fitting TRBD1. This CDR3 contains 14 residues. Germline lookup yields CDR1 LNHDA and CDR2 SQIVND (reference sequence). J was trimmed by 0 bases and V by 7 bases; bases with no gene match: 5. CDR3 DNA sequence: TGTGCCAGTATAGTAGGGACAGTGAACACTGAAGCTTTCTTT. This gives the protein CASIVGTVNTEAFF. Combining the CDR3 with reference TRBV19 and TRBJ1-1 gives the whole variable domain DGGITQSPKYLFRKEGQNVTLSCEQNLNHDAMYWYRQDPGQGLRLIYYSQIVNDFQKGDIAEGYSVSREKKESFPLTVTSAQKNPTAFYLCASIVGTVNTEAFFGQGTRLTVV.

This chain joins TRBV7-3 and TRBJ2-1; possible D gene TRBD2, 5 bases. The CDR3 is made up of 17 amino acids. Per the germline V gene, CDR1 is SGHTA and CDR2 is FQGTGA. V lost 5 bases, J lost 1 base, and 18 bases lay in between. The CDR3 DNA is TGTGCCAGCAGCCCGGGCTCGGGGAGTGCATCCTACAATGAGCAGTTCTTC. Translated: CASSPGSGSASYNEQFF. The full variable domain, in which reference TRBV7-3 and TRBJ2-1 provide the parts outside the CDR3, is GAGVSQTPSNKVTEKGKYVELRCDPISGHTALYWYRQSLGQGPEFLIYFQGTGAADDSGLPNDRFFAVRPEGSVSTLKIQRTERGDSAVYLCASSPGSGSASYNEQFFGPGTRLTVL.

The chain has TRBV19 and TRBJ1-2, with a possible D match to TRBD1 (6 bases). The germline gives CDR1 LNHDA, CDR2 SQIVND (reference sequence). This CDR3 region has 13 residues. Between the trimmed V and J ends, which lost 6 bases and 7 bases, there was a span of 15 bases. The CDR3 DNA reads TGTGCCAGTAGGAGCTCAGGGGTTTCTGGCTACACCTTC. Translated, it gives CASRSSGVSGYTF.

The chain joins TRBV23-1 to TRBJ1-2, with D perhaps matching TRBD1 (5 bases). TRBV23-1 is recorded as an ORF, its role being uncertain. The CDR3 sequence is 16 residues long. Trimming removed 0 bases from V and 1 base from J, with 12 bases in between. The CDR3 sequence is CASSQSPLDSNYGYTF. DNA of the CDR3: TGCGCCAGCAGTCAATCTCCATTAGACAGTAACTATGGCTACACCTTC.

The chain employs TRBV6-5 and TRBJ1-2, with D maybe TRBD1 (5 bases). The CDR3 spans 16 residues. Trimming shortened V by 0 bases and J by 4 bases, and 15 bases separated the two germline ends. Germline V CDR1 and CDR2: MNHEY, SVGAGI. The CDR3, as DNA: TGTGCCAGCAGTTACTCGACGGTGTGGGGGGGCTATGGCTACACCTTC. This codes for CASSYSTVWGGYGYTF.

The rearrangement joins TRBV6-1 to TRBJ1-1; D uncertain. Trimming removed 2 bases from V and 3 bases from J, with 10 bases in between. Germline V gives CDR1 MNHNS, CDR2 SASEGT. CDR3 size: 14 residues. The CDR3 region is CASSELLTDTEAFF. The CDR3 DNA sequence: TGTGCCAGCAGTGAACTTCTGACTGACACTGAAGCTTTCTTT.

This chain connects TRBV9 to TRBJ1-4; 9 nucleotides agree with TRBD1. The junction had 8 bases not matched to a gene; V was cut back by 4 bases and J by 7 bases. The CDR3 spans 15 residues. Germline V gene sequence: CDR1 SGDLS, CDR2 YYNGEE. In DNA form, the CDR3 reads TGTGCCAGCAGCCTAAGCGGGGACAGGGTTGAAAAACTGTTTTTT. This translates into CASSLSGDRVEKLFF.

The chain combines TRBV6-5 with TRBJ1-6; 8 bases are shared with TRBD1. V shed 6 bases, J shed 5 bases, and the junction held 6 bases outside the gene matches. In germline, CDR1 is MNHEY, CDR2 SVGAGI. This CDR3 contains 15 residues. CDR3 residues: CASRPVGQDNSPLHF. The DNA of the CDR3 is TGTGCCAGCAGACCCGTGGGACAGGATAATTCACCCCTCCACTTT.

V is TRBV11-2 and J is TRBJ2-5, with D tentatively TRBD1 (6 bases). The CDR3 is 14 amino acids. Germline lookup yields CDR1 SGHAT and CDR2 FQNNGV. The V and J ends lost 3 bases and 2 bases respectively, with 10 bases between them. The chain's CDR3 is CASSLNQGQETQYF. The CDR3 DNA reads as TGTGCCAGCAGCTTGAACCAGGGGCAAGAGACCCAGTACTTC.

This clone has just a few counts. This chain joins TRBV19 and TRBJ1-5; TRBD1 aligns across 10 bases. The V segment lost 5 bases and the J segment 6 bases; nucleotides outside the gene matches: 13. The germline V gene encodes CDR1 LNHDA and CDR2 SQIVND (reference sequence). This CDR3 is built from 17 residues. The CDR3 DNA reads TGTGCCAGTAGTTTGCTTCATAGCGACAGGGGGCTTCAGCCCCAGCATTTT. Protein product: CASSLLHSDRGLQPQHF.

The chain has TRBV19 and TRBJ2-1; the match to TRBD2 covers 10 bases. This CDR3 is built from 15 residues. Unmatched junction bases numbered 6, after V lost 5 bases and J lost 5 bases. CDR1 LNHDA and CDR2 SQIVND come from the germline V gene (reference sequence). The CDR3 DNA reads as TGTGCCAGTAGTTCTACTAGCGGGATAAACAATGAGCAGTTCTTC. This sequence encodes CASSSTSGINNEQFF.

This clone was counted between two and nine times. The chain is built from TRBV18 and TRBJ2-2, with 7 bases identical to TRBD1. V was clipped by 3 bases and J by 1 base; unmatched bases: 2. Looked up from germline, CDR1 is KGHSH and CDR2 is LQKENI. The CDR3 covers 15 residues. CDR3 in DNA: TGTGCCAGCTCACCGCGGACAGGGAACACCGGGGAGCTGTTTTTT. It yields the protein CASSPRTGNTGELFF.

This clone occurred a few times. The chain has TRBV7-6 and TRBJ2-7; 8 nucleotides line up with TRBD1. The germline V gene encodes CDR1 SGHVS and CDR2 FNYEAQ. The CDR3 has 16 amino acids. V gave up 1 base and J gave up 4 bases; unmatched junction bases: 9. The CDR3 here is CASSLGGTGLGYEQYF. The CDR3 DNA is TGTGCCAGCAGCTTAGGGGGGACAGGATTGGGATACGAGCAGTACTTC.

The chain links TRBV28 to TRBJ2-7; 12 positions match TRBD2. Unmatched junction bases numbered 7, after V lost 6 bases and J lost 4 bases. The germline gives CDR1 MDHEN, CDR2 SYDVKM. The CDR3 is 15 amino acids. CDR3 protein: CASSPPTSGSYEQYF. CDR3 bases: TGTGCCAGCAGCCCCCCGACTAGCGGGAGTTACGAGCAGTACTTC.

The V call is TRBV7-9, the J call TRBJ2-1, with a weak D call TRBD2 (5 bases). The CDR3 is made up of 16 amino acids. The germline CDR1 and CDR2 sequences are SEHNR and FQNEAQ (reference sequence). V lost 4 bases and J 0 bases, leaving 13 bases between the germline ends. CDR3 sequence: CASSSLARDSYNEQFF. The CDR3 DNA sequence: TGTGCCAGCAGCTCGTTGGCCCGGGACTCCTACAATGAGCAGTTCTTC.

V usage is TRBV4-2 and J usage is TRBJ1-2; no clear D. CDR1 is LGHNA, CDR2 YNFKEQ, per germline. This CDR3 is 15 amino acids long. Trimming stripped 0 bases from V and 8 bases from J, with 16 bases between. The CDR3 DNA reads as TGTGCCAGCAGCCAAGAAGTGGCCCATCGAGGGGGCTACACCTTC. This gives the protein CASSQEVAHRGGYTF.

This clone has only a few counts. The chain couples TRBV14 to TRBJ2-7; 11 bases align to TRBD1. The CDR3 extends over 15 amino acids. The J segment lost 4 bases and the V segment lost 3 bases, leaving 5 bases of the junction unmatched. Germline V gene data show CDR1 as SGHDN and CDR2 as FVKESK. CDR3 amino acids: CASSHPGQGGYEQYF. The DNA for the CDR3 is TGTGCCAGCAGCCACCCGGGACAGGGGGGTTACGAGCAGTACTTC.

This clone turned up a few times. The chain uses TRBV18 and TRBJ2-1; 9 positions match TRBD2. Looked up from germline, CDR1 is KGHSH and CDR2 is LQKENI. Trimming took 0 bases from V and 3 from J; bases not matched to a gene: 6. The CDR3 extends over 17 amino acids. CDR3 in amino acids: CASSPPLAGLGYNEQFF. CDR3 sequence (DNA): TGTGCCAGCTCACCACCGCTAGCGGGACTAGGCTACAATGAGCAGTTCTTC.

CDR3 coding DNA: TGTGCCAGTAGTATAGCCCATAGCGGGGCATACGAGCAGTACTTC. Amino acid sequence: CASSIAHSGAYEQYF. This sequence joins TRBV19 and TRBJ2-7, with 8 bases that match TRBD2. This CDR3 region has 15 residues. The germline V gene encodes CDR1 LNHDA and CDR2 SQIVND (reference sequence). V trimming: 1 base; J trimming: 4 bases; junction bases outside the gene matches: 6.